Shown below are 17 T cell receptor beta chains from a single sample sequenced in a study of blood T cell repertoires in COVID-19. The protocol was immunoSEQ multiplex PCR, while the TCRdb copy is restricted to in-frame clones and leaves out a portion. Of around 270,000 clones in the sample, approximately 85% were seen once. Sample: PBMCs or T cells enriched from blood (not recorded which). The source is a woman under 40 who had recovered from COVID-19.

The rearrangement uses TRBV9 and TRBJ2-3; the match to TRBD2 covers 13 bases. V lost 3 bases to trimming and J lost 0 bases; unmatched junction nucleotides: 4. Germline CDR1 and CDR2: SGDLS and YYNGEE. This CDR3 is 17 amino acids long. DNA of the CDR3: TGTGCCAGCAGCGACCGACTAGCGGGGGGAAGCACAGATACGCAGTATTTT. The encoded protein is CASSDRLAGGSTDTQYF.

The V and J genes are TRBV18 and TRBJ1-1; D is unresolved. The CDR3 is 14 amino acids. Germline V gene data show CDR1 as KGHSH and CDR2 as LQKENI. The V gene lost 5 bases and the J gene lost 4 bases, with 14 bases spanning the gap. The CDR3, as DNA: TGTGCCAGCTCATTTGAACCCCGGAGCACTGAAGCTTTCTTT. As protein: CASSFEPRSTEAFF.

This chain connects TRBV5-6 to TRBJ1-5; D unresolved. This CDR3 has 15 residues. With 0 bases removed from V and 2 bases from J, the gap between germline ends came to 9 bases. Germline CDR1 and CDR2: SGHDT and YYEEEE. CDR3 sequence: CASSLAVAGNQPQHF. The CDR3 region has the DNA TGTGCCAGCAGCTTGGCCGTAGCGGGCAATCAGCCCCAGCATTTT.

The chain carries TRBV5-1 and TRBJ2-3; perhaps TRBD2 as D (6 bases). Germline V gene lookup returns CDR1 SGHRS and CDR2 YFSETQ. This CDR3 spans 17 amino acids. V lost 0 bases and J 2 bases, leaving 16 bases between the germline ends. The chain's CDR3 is CASSLGRLATFTDTQYF. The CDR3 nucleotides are TGCGCCAGCAGCTTGGGACGGCTAGCGACGTTCACAGATACGCAGTATTTT.

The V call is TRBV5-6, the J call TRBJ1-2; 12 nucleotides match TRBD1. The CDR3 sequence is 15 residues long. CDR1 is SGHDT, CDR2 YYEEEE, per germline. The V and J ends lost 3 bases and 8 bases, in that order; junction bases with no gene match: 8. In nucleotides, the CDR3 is TGTGCCAGCAGCTCTGCCGGGACAGGGGGCGGCGGCTACACCTTC. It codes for CASSSAGTGGGGYTF.

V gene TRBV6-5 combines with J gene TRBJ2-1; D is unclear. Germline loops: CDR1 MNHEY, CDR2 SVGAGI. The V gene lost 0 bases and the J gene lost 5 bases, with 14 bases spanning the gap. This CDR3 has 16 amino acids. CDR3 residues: CASSYSGAFLDNEQFF. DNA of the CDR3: TGTGCCAGCAGTTACTCAGGAGCCTTTCTCGACAATGAGCAGTTCTTC.

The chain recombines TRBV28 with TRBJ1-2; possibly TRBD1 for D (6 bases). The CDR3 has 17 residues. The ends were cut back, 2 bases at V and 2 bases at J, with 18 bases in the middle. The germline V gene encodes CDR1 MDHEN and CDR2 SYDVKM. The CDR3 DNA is TGTGCCAGCAGTTTACCCGCCGTACCGCAGGGGAACTATGGCTACACCTTC. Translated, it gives CASSLPAVPQGNYGYTF.

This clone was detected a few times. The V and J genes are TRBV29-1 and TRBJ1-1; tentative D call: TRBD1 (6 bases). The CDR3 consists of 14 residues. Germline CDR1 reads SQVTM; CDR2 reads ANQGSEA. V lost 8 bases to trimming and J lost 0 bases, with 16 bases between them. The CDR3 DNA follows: TGCAGCACAAGGGGGGGCAGTGTGAACACTGAAGCTTTCTTT. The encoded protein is CSTRGGSVNTEAFF.

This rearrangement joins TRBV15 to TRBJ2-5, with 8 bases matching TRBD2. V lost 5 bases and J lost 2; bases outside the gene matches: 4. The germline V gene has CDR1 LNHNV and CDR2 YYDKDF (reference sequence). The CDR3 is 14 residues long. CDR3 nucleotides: TGTGCCACCAGCGGGCCGGGAGGGCAAGAGACCCAGTACTTC. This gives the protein CATSGPGGQETQYF.

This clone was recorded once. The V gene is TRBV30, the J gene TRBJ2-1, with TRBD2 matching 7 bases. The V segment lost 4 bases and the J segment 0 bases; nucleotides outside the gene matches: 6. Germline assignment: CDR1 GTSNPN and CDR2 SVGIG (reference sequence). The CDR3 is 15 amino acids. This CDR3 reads CAWTLRGSSYNEQFF. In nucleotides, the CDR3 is TGTGCCTGGACGTTGCGGGGGAGCTCCTACAATGAGCAGTTCTTC.

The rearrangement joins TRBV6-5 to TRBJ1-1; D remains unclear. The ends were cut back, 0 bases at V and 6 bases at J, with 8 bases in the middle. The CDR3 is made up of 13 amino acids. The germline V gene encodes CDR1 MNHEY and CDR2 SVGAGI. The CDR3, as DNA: TGTGCCAGCAGTTACTCGGACGGGGCTGAAGCTTTCTTT. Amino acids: CASSYSDGAEAFF.

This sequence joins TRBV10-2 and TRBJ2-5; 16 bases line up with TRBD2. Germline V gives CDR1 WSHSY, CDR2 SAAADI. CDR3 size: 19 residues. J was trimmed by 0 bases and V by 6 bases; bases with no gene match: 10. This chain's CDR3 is CASREGTSGRADHQETQYF. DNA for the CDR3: TGCGCCAGCAGGGAGGGGACTAGCGGGAGGGCAGACCACCAAGAGACCCAGTACTTC.

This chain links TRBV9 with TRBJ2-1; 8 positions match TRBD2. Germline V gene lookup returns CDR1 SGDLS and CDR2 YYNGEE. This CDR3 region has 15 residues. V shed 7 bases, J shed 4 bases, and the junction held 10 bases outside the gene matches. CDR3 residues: CASALGGRLYNEQFF. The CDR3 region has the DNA TGTGCCAGCGCCCTTGGCGGGAGGTTATACAATGAGCAGTTCTTC.

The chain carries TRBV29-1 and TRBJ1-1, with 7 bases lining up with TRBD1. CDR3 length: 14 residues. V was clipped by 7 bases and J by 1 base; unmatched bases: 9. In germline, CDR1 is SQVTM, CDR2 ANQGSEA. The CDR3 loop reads CSAKPGQRNTEAFF. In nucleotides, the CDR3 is TGCAGCGCCAAACCGGGACAGAGGAACACTGAAGCTTTCTTT.

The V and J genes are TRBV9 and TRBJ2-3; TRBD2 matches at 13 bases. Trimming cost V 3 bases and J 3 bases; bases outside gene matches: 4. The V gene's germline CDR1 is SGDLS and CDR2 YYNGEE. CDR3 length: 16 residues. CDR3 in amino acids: CASSAGTSGKTDTQYF. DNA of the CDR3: TGTGCCAGCAGCGCCGGGACTAGCGGGAAAACAGATACGCAGTATTTT.

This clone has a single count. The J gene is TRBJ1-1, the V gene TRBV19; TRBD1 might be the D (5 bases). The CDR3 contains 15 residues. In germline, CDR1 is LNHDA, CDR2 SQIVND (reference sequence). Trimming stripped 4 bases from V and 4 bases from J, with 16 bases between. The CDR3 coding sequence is TGTGCCAGTAGTAAACTTTTTACAGGCGGCACTGAAGCTTTCTTT. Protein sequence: CASSKLFTGGTEAFF. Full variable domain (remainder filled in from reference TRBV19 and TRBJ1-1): DGGITQSPKYLFRKEGQNVTLSCEQNLNHDAMYWYRQDPGQGLRLIYYSQIVNDFQKGDIAEGYSVSREKKESFPLTVTSAQKNPTAFYLCASSKLFTGGTEAFFGQGTRLTVV.

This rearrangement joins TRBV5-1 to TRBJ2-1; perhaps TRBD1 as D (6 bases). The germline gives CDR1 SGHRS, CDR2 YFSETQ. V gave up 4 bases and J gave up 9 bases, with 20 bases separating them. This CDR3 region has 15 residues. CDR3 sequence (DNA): TGCGCCAGCAGCCTGACCCCAACAGGGAGCGGTGAGCAGTTCTTC. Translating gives CASSLTPTGSGEQFF.